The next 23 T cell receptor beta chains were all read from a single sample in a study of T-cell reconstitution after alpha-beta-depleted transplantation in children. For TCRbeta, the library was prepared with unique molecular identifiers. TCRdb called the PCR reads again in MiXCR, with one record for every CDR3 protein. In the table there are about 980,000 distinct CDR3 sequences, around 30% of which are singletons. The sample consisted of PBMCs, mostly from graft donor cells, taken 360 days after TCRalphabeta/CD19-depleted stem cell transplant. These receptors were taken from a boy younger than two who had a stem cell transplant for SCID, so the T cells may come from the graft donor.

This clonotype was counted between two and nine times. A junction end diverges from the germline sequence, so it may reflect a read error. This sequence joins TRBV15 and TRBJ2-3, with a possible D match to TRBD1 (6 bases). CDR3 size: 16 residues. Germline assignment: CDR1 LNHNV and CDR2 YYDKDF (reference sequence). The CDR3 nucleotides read TGTGCCACCAGCAGAGAAATCCTCAGGGGCACGGATACGCAGTATTTT. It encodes CATSREILRGTDTQYF.

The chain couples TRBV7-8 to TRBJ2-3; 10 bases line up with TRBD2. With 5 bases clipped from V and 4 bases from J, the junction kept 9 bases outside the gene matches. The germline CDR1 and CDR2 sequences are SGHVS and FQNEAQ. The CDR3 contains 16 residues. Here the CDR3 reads CASSHLAGAPSDTQYF. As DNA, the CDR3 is TGTGCCAGCAGCCATCTAGCGGGGGCCCCCTCAGATACGCAGTATTTT.

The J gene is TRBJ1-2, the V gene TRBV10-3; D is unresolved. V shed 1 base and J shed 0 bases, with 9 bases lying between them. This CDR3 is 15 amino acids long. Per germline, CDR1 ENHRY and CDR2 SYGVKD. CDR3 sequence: CAISELRRSNYGYTF. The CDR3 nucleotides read TGTGCCATCAGTGAGTTAAGGCGGTCTAACTATGGCTACACCTTC.

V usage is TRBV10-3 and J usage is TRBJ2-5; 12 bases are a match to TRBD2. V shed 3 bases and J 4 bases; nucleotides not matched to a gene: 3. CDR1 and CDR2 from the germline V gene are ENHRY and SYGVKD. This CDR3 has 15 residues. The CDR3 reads CAISELAGGSETQYF. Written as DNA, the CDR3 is TGTGCCATCAGTGAACTAGCGGGGGGTTCAGAGACCCAGTACTTC.

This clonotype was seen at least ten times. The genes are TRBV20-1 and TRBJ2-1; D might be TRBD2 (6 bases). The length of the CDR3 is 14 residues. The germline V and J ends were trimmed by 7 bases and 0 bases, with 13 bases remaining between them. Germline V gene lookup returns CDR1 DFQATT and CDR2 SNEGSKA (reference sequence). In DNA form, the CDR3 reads TGCAGTGGATCCGGGAGTTACTCCTACAATGAGCAGTTCTTC. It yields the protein CSGSGSYSYNEQFF.

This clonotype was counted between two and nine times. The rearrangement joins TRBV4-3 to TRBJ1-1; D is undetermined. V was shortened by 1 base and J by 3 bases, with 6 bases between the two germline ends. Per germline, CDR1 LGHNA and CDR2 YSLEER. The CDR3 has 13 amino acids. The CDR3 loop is CASSQGPYTEAFF. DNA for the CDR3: TGCGCCAGCAGCCAAGGTCCATACACTGAAGCTTTCTTT.

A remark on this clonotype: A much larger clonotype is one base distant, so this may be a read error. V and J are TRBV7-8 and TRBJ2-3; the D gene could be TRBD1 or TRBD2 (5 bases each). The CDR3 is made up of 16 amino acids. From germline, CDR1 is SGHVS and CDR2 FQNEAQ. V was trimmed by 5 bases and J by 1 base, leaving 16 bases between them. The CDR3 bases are TGTGCCAGCAGCCCTGGGACGGCACTAGGCACAGATACGCAGTATTTT. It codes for CASSPGTALGTDTQYF.

The CDR3 nucleotides read TGTGCCAGCAGCCTTAGTCGGATCCCAGCGAAGTATTTT. This codes for CASSLSRIPAKYF. The chain employs TRBV7-2 and TRBJ2-3; D gene uncertain. This CDR3 spans 13 amino acids. Germline lookup yields CDR1 SGHTA and CDR2 FQGNSA. V lost 5 bases and J lost 13, with 19 bases in between.

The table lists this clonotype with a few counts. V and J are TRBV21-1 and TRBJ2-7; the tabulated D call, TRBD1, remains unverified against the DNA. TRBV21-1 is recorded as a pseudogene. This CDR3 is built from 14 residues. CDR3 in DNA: TGTGCCAGCCACCGGACATATAACTCCTACGAGCAGTACTTC. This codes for CASHRTYNSYEQYF.

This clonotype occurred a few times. The CDR3 DNA reads TGTGCCAGCAGCTTCCCAGTGAGCCGGATGAACACTGAAGCTTTCTTT. This sequence encodes CASSFPVSRMNTEAFF. This chain links TRBV12-3 or TRBV12-4 with TRBJ1-1; no definite D call. The V and J ends lost 6 bases and 0 bases respectively, with 17 bases between them. The CDR3 consists of 16 residues.

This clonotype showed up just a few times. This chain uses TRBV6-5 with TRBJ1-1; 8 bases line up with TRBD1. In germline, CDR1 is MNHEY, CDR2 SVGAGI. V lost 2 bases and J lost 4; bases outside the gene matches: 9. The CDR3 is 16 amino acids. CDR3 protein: CASSYEGQGFFTEAFF. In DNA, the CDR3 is TGTGCCAGCAGTTACGAAGGACAGGGATTCTTCACTGAAGCTTTCTTT.

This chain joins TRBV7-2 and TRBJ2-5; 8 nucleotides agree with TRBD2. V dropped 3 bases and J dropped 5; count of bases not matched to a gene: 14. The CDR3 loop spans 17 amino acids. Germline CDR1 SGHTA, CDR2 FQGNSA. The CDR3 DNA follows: TGTGCCAGCAGCTTCCTTGGAGGTAGCGGGGTTCGCGAGACCCAGTACTTC. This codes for CASSFLGGSGVRETQYF.

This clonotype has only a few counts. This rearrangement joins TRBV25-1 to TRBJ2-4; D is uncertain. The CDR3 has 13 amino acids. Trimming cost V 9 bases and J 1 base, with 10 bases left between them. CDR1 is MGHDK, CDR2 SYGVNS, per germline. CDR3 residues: CASLSAAKNIQYF. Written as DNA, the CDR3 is TGTGCCAGTTTATCTGCGGCCAAAAACATTCAGTACTTC.

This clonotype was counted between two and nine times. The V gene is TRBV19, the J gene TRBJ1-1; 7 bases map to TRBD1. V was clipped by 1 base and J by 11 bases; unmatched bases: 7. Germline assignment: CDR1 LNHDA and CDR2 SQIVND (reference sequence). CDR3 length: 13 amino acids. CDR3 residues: CASSIATTGLAFF. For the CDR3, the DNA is TGTGCCAGTAGTATAGCAACGACAGGGTTGGCTTTCTTT. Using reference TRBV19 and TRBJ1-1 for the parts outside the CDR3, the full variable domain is DGGITQSPKYLFRKEGQNVTLSCEQNLNHDAMYWYRQDPGQGLRLIYYSQIVNDFQKGDIAEGYSVSREKKESFPLTVTSAQKNPTAFYLCASSIATTGLAFFGQGTRLTVV.

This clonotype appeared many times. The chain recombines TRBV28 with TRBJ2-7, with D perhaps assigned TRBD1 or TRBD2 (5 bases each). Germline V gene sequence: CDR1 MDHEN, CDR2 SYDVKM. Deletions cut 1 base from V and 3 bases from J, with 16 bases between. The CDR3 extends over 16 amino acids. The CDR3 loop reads CASSLLARDPDYEQYF. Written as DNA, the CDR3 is TGTGCCAGCAGTTTATTGGCCCGGGACCCCGACTACGAGCAGTACTTC.

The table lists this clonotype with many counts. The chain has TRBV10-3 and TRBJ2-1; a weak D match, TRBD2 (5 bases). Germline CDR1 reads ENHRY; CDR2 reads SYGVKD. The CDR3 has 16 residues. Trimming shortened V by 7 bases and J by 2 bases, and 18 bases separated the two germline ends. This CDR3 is CAITPGSHVPYNEQFF. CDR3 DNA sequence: TGTGCCATCACGCCGGGGTCCCACGTTCCCTACAATGAGCAGTTCTTC.

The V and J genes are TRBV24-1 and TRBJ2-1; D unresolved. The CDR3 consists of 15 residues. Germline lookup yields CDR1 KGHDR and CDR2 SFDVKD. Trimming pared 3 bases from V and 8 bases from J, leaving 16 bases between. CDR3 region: CATSDGSVGRDEQFF. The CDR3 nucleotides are TGTGCCACCAGTGATGGTTCTGTTGGTCGGGATGAGCAGTTCTTC.

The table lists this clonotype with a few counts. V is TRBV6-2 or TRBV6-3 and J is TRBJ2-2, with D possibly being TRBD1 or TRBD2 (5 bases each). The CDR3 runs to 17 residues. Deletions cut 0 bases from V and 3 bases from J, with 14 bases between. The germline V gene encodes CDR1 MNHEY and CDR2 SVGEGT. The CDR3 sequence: CASSYSPRLGDTGELFF. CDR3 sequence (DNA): TGTGCCAGCAGTTACTCACCGAGATTGGGGGACACCGGGGAGCTGTTTTTT.

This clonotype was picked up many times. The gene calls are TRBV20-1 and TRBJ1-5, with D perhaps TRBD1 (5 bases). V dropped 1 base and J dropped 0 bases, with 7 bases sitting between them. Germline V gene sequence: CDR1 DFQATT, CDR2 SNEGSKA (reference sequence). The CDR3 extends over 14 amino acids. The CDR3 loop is CSARAGYSNQPQHF. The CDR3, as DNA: TGCAGTGCTAGAGCAGGGTATAGCAATCAGCCCCAGCATTTT.

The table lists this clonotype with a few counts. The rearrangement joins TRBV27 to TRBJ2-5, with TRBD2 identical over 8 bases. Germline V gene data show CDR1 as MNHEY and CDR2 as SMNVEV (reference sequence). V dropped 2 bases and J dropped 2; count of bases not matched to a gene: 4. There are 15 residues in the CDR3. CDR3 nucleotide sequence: TGTGCCAGCAGTTTAAATCGGGGGGGGCAAGAGACCCAGTACTTC. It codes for CASSLNRGGQETQYF.

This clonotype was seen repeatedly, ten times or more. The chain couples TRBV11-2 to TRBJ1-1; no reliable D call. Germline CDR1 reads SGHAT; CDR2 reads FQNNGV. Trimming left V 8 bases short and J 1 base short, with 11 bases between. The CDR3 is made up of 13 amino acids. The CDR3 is CASALVRNTEAFF. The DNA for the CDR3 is TGTGCCAGCGCCCTGGTGAGGAACACTGAAGCTTTCTTT.

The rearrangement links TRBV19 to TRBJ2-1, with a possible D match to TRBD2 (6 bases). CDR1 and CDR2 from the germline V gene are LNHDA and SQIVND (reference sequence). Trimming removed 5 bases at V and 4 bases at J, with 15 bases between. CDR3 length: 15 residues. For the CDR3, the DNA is TGTGCCAGTAGTGCCGGGACTTCAAGATACAATGAGCAGTTCTTC. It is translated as CASSAGTSRYNEQFF.

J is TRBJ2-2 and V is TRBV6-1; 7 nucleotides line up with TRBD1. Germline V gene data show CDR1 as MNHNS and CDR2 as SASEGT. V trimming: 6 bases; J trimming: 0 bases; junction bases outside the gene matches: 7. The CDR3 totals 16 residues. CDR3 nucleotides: TGTGCCAGCAGGTGGGACAGCCTTACGAACACCGGGGAGCTGTTTTTT. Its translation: CASRWDSLTNTGELFF.